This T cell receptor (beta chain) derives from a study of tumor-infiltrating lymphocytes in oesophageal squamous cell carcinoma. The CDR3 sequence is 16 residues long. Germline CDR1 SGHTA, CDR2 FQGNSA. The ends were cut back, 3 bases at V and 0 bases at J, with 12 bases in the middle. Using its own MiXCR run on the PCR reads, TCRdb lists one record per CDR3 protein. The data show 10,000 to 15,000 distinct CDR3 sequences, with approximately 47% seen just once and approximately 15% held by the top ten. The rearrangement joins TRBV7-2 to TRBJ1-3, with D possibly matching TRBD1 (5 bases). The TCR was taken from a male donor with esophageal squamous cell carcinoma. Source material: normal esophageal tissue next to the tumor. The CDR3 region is CASSFGDRRSGNTIYF. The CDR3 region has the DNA TGTGCCAGCAGCTTCGGTGACAGACGCTCTGGAAACACCATATATTTT. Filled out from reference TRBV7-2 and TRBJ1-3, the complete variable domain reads GAGVSQSPSNKVTEKGKDVELRCDPISGHTALYWYRQSLGQGLEFLIYFQGNSAPDKSGLPSDRFSAERTGGSVSTLTIQRTQQEDSAVYLCASSFGDRRSGNTIYFGEGSWLTVV.